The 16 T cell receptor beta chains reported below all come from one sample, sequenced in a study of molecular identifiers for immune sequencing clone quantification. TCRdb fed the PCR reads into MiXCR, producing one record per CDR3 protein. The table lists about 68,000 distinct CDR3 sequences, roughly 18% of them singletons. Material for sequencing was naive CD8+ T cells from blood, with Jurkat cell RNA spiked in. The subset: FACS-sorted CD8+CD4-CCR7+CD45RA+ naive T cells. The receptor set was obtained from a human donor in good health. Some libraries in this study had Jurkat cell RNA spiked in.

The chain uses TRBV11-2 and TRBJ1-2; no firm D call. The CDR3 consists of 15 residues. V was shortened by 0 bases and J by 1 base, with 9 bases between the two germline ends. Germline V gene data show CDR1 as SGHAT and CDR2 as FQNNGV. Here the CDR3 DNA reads TGTGCCAGCAGCTTAGAAGGCGCCGATAACTATGGCTACACCTTC. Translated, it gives CASSLEGADNYGYTF.

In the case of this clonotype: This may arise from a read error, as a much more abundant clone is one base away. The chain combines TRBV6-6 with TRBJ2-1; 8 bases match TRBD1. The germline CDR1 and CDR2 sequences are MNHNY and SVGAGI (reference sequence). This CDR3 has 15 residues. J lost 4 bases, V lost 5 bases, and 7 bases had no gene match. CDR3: CASSDQGAGYNEQFF. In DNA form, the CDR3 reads TGTGCCAGCAGTGATCAGGGGGCGGGGTACAATGAGCAGTTCTTC.

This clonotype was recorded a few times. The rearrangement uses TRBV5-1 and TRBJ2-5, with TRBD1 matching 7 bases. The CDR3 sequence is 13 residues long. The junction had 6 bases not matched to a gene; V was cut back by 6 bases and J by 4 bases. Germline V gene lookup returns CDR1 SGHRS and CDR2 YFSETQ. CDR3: CASTAWTGETQYF. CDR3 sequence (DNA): TGCGCCAGCACCGCATGGACAGGAGAGACCCAGTACTTC.

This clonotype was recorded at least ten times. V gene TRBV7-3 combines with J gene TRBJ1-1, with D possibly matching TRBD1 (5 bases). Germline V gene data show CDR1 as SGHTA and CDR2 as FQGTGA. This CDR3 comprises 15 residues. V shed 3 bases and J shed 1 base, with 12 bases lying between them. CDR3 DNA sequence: TGTGCCAGCAGCTTGATCCGACAGCAGAACACTGAAGCTTTCTTT. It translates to CASSLIRQQNTEAFF.

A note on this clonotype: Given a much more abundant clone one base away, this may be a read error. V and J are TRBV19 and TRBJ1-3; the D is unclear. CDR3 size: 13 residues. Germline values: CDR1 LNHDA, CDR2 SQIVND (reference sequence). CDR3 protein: CASSPDGGNTMYF. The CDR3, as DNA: TGTGCCAGTAGCCCGGACGGTGGAAACACCATGTATTTT.

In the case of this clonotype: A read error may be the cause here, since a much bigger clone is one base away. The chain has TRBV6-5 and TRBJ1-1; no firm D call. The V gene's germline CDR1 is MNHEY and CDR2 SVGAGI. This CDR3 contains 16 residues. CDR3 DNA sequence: TGTGCCAGCAGTTACTCCTTAGAGATTCCGAACACTGGAGCTTTCTTT. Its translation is CASSYSLEIPNTGAFF.

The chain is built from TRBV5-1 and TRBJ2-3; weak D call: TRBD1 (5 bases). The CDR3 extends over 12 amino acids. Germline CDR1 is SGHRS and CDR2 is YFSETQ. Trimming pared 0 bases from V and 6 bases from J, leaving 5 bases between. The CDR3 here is CASSLEGDTQYF. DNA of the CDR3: TGCGCCAGCAGCTTGGAGGGGGATACGCAGTATTTT.

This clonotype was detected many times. The CDR3 region has the DNA TGTGCCAGCAGCTTAGGGACGGAACGGATTGCTGAAGCTTTCTTT. Translating it yields CASSLGTERIAEAFF. The J gene is TRBJ1-1, the V gene TRBV13; D remains ambiguous. V was clipped by 0 bases and J by 6 bases, with 14 bases between them. Germline CDR1 reads PRHDT; CDR2 reads FYEKMQ (reference sequence). The CDR3 has 15 amino acids. The entire variable domain, with the rest obtained from reference TRBV13 and TRBJ1-1, is as follows: AAGVIQSPRHLIKEKRETATLKCYPIPRHDTVYWYQQGPGQDPQFLISFYEKMQSDKGSIPDRFSAQQFSDYHSELNMSSLELGDSALYFCASSLGTERIAEAFFGQGTRLTVV.

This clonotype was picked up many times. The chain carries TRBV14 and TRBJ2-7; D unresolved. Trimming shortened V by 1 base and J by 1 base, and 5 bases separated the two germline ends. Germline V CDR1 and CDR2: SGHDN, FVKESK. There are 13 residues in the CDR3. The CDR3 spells CASSQVESYEQYF. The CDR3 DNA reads TGTGCCAGCAGCCAAGTCGAGTCCTACGAGCAGTACTTC.

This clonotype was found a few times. The CDR3 region is CASSQGLENNEQFF. CDR3 bases: TGTGCCAGCAGCCAAGGCCTAGAGAACAATGAGCAGTTCTTC. The V and J genes are TRBV7-6 and TRBJ2-1; D gene unclear. V lost 5 bases, J lost 5 bases, and 13 bases lay in between. The CDR3 has 14 amino acids. Germline V gene sequence: CDR1 SGHVS, CDR2 FNYEAQ.

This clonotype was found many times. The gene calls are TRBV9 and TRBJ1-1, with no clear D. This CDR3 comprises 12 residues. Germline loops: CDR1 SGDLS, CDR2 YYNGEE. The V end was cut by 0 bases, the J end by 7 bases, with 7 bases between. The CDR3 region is CASSVVDREAFF. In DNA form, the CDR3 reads TGTGCCAGCAGCGTAGTGGACCGTGAAGCTTTCTTT. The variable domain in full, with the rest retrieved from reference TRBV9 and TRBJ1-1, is DSGVTQTPKHLITATGQRVTLRCSPRSGDLSVYWYQQSLDQGLQFLIQYYNGEERAKGNILERFSAQQFPDLHSELNLSSLELGDSALYFCASSVVDREAFFGQGTRLTVV.

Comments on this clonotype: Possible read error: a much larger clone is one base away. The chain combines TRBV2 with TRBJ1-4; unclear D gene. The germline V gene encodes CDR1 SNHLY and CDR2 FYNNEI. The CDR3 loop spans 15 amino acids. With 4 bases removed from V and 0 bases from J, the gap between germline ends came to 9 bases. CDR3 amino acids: CASSGVATTNEKLFF. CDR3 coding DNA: TGTGCCAGCAGTGGGGTGGCAACAACTAATGAAAAACTGTTTTTT.

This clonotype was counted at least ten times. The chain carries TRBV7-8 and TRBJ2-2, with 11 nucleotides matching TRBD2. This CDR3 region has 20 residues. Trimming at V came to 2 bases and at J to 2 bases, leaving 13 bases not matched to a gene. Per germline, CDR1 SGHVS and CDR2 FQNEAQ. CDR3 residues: CASSLPLAGGSLKNTGELFF. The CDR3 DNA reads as TGTGCCAGCAGCTTACCTCTAGCGGGAGGTTCTCTGAAAAACACCGGGGAGCTGTTTTTT.

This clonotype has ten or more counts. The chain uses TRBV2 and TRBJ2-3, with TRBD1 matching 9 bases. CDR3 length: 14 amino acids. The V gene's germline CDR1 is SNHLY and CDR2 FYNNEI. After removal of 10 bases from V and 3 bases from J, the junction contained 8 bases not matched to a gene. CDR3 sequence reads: CAILTGGRTDTQYF. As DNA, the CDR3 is TGTGCCATTTTGACAGGGGGACGGACAGATACGCAGTATTTT.

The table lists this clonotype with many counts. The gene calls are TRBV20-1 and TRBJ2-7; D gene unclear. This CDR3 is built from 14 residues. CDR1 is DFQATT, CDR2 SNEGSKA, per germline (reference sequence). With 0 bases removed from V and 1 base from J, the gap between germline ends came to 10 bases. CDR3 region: CSARDDTTSYEQYF. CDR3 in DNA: TGCAGTGCTAGAGATGACACCACGTCCTACGAGCAGTACTTC.

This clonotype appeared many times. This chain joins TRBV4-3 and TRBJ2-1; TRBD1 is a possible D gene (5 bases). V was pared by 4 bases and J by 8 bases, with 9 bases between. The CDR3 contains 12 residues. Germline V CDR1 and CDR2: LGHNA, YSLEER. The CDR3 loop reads CASSRIRDEQFF. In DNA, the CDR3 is TGCGCCAGCAGCCGGATCAGGGATGAGCAGTTCTTC.